One and the same sample provided the 2 T cell receptor beta chains below, sequenced in a study of cytomegalovirus exposure and HLA in healthy donors. In the PCR, 60 Vbeta and 13 Jbeta primers were used. Here immunoSEQ multiplex PCR was the method, and the copy in TCRdb shows in-frame clones only, minus some. In the table there are about 200,000 clones, about 78% of which are singletons. Sequenced material: PBMCs. The receptors were gathered from a male donor in good health and CMV-seronegative.

The CDR3 is CASSRNPGGRSNQPQHF. DNA of the CDR3: TGTGCCAGCTCACGGAATCCCGGGGGGAGGAGCAATCAGCCCCAGCATTTT. The chain recombines TRBV18 with TRBJ1-5, with D perhaps TRBD1 (5 bases). V was pared by 4 bases and J by 1 base, with 17 bases between. The CDR3 extends over 17 amino acids. Germline values: CDR1 KGHSH, CDR2 LQKENI.

The V call is TRBV7-9, the J call TRBJ2-7; possibly TRBD2 for D (6 bases). This CDR3 region has 12 residues. CDR1 and CDR2 from the germline V gene are SEHNR and FQNEAQ (reference sequence). V was shortened by 5 bases and J by 6 bases, with 11 bases between the two germline ends. In DNA, the CDR3 is TGTGCCAGCAGCCCGGGAGAGGGCGAGCAGTACTTC. Translation: CASSPGEGEQYF.